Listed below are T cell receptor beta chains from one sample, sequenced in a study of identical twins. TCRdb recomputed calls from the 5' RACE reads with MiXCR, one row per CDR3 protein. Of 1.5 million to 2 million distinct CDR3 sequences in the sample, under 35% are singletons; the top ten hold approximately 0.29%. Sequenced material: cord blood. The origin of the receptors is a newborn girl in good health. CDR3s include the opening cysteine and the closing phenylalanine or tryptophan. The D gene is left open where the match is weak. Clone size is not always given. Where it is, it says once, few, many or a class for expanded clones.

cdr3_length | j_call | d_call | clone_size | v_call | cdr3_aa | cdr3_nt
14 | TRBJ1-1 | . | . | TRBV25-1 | CASSEKTPLTEAFF | TGTGCCAGCAGTGAGAAGACACCATTGACTGAAGCTTTCTTT
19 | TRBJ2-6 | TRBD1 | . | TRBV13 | CASSLRTRGLVSGAIVLTF | TGTGCCAGCAGCTTAAGGACCAGGGGGCTGGTCTCTGGGGCCATCGTCCTGACTTTC
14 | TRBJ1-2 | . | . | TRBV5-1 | CASSSCRGGDGYTF | TGCGCCAGCAGCTCCTGTCGGGGGGGTGATGGCTACACCTTC
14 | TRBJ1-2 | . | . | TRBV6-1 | CASSESIPNYGYTF | TGTGCCAGCAGTGAATCCATTCCTAACTATGGCTACACCTTC
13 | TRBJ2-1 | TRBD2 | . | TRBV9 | CASSARLADEQFF | TGTGCCAGCAGCGCCCGACTAGCCGATGAGCAGTTCTTC
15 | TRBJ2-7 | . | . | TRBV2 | CASTGLLLPGNEQYF | TGTGCCAGCACAGGGCTACTCCTTCCAGGGAATGAGCAGTACTTC
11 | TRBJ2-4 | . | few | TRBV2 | CASSDHNIQYF | TGTGCCAGCAGTGATCATAACATTCAGTACTTC
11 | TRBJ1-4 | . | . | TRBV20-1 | CGEVFNEKLFF | TGCGGAGAGGTATTTAATGAAAAACTGTTTTTT
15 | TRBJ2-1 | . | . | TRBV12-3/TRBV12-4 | CASSQPVERANEQFF | TGTGCCAGCAGCCAACCGGTGGAGCGGGCCAATGAGCAGTTCTTC
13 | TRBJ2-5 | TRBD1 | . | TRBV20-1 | CSALQGPQETQYF | TGCAGTGCTTTACAGGGGCCCCAAGAGACCCAGTACTTC
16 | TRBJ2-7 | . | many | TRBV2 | CASSELPPLLAYEQYF | TGTGCCAGCAGTGAACTTCCTCCACTCCTGGCCTACGAGCAGTACTTC
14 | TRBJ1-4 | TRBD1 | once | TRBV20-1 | CSAREWRGQGKLFF | TGCAGTGCTAGAGAGTGGAGGGGGCAGGGAAAACTGTTTTTT
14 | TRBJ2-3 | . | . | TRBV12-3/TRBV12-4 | CASSFDLSTDTQYF | TGTGCCAGCAGTTTCGACCTTAGCACAGATACGCAGTATTTT
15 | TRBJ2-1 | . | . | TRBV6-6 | CASSYLGPSGNEQFF | TGTGCCAGCAGTTACCTGGGACCGTCGGGCAATGAGCAGTTCTTC
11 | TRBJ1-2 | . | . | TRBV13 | CAGSLGPGYTF | TGTGCCGGCAGCTTAGGCCCTGGCTACACCTTC
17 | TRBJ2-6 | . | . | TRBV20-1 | CSARDPGGSSGANVLTF | TGCAGTGCTAGAGATCCCGGGGGAAGCTCTGGGGCCAACGTCCTGACTTTC
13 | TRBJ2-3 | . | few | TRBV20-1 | CSAQGSSTDTQYF | TGCAGTGCCCAGGGTTCTAGCACAGATACGCAGTATTTT
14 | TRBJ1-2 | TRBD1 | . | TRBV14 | CASSSTGDGYGYTF | TGTGCCAGCAGCTCCACAGGGGACGGCTATGGCTACACCTTC
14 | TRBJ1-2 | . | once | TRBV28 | CASSLGVRHYGSTF | TGTGCCAGCAGTTTAGGGGTTCGGCACTATGGCTCCACCTTC
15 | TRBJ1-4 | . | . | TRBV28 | CASSDRGTNNEKLFF | TGTGCCAGCAGTGACCGCGGGACAAATAATGAAAAACTGTTTTTT
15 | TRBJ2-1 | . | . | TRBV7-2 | CASSLRTLTYNEQFF | TGTGCCAGCAGCTTAAGGACTCTTACCTACAATGAGCAGTTCTTC
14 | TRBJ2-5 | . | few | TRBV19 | CASSIIGGQETQYF | TGTGCCAGTAGTATTATCGGTGGGCAAGAGACCCAGTACTTC
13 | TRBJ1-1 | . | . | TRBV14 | CASSRERVTEAFF | TGTGCCAGCAGCCGAGAAAGGGTCACTGAAGCTTTCTTT
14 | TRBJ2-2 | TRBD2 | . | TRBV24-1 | CATRLAGNTGELFF | TGTGCCACCAGACTAGCGGGGAACACCGGGGAGCTGTTTTTT
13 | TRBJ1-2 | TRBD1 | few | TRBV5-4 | CASTPDRAKGYTF | TGTGCCAGCACCCCGGACAGGGCGAAAGGCTACACCTTC
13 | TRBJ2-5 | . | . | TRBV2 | CASRPGIQETQYF | TGTGCCAGCAGACCCGGGATTCAAGAGACCCAGTACTTC
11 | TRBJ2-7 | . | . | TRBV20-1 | CSARDYHEQYF | TGCAGTGCTAGAGATTACCACGAGCAGTACTTC
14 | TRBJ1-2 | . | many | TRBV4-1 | CASSQDRSNYGYTF | TGCGCCAGCAGCCAAGATCGGTCGAACTATGGCTACACCTTC
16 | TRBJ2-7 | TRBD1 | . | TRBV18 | CASSQQAGTGTYEQYF | TGTGCCAGCTCACAACAAGCCGGGACAGGGACCTACGAGCAGTACTTC
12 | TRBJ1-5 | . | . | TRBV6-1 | CALDRMNQPQHF | TGTGCCTTAGACAGGATGAATCAGCCCCAGCATTTT
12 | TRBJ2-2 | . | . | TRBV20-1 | CSARSATGELFF | TGCAGTGCTAGATCCGCCACCGGGGAGCTGTTTTTT
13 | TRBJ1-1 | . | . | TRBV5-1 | CASRAITNTEAFF | TGCGCCAGCAGGGCGATAACGAACACTGAAGCTTTCTTT
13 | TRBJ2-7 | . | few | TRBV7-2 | CASSLDRVLEQYF | TGTGCCAGCAGCTTAGACCGGGTTCTCGAGCAGTACTTC
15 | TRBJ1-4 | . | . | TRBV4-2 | CVSSPRQAPNEKLFF | TGTGTCAGCAGCCCCCGACAGGCTCCTAATGAAAAACTGTTTTTT
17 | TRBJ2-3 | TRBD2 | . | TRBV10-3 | CAISRAGGGERSDTQYF | TGTGCCATCAGTCGAGCGGGGGGGGGAGAAAGATCAGATACGCAGTATTTT
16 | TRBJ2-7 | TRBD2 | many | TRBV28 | CASSMYSGRPSYEQYF | TGTGCCAGCAGCATGTATAGCGGGAGGCCCTCCTACGAGCAGTACTTC
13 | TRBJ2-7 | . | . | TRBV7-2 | CASSLGLTLEQYF | TGTGCCAGCAGCTTAGGACTAACTCTCGAGCAGTACTTC
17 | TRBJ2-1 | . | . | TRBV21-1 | CASSPVLAGGSEDEQFF | TGTGCCAGCAGCCCCGTTCTAGCGGGAGGGTCTGAGGATGAGCAGTTCTTC
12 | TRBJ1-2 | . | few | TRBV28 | CATHSSNYGYTF | TGTGCCACTCACAGCTCTAACTATGGCTACACCTTC
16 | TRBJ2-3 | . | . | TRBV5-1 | CASSSSSGVGPDTQYF | TGCGCCAGCAGCTCTTCCTCGGGAGTTGGGCCAGATACGCAGTATTTT
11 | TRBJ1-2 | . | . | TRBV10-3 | CAISETAGYTF | TGTGCCATCAGTGAAACAGCTGGCTACACCTTC
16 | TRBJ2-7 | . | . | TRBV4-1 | CASSQIPGTASYEQYF | TGCGCCAGCAGCCAAATTCCCGGGACGGCGTCCTACGAGCAGTACTTC
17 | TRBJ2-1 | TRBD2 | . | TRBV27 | CAGSPRGTSFSYNEQFF | TGTGCCGGCAGCCCAAGGGGGACTAGCTTTTCCTACAATGAGCAGTTCTTC
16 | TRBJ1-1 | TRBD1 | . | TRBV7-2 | CASSLAPRGLNTEAFF | TGTGCCAGCAGCTTAGCGCCCAGGGGGTTGAACACTGAAGCTTTCTTT
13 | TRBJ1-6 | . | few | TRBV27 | CASSLGINSPLHF | TGTGCCAGCAGTTTGGGGATTAACTCACCCCTCCACTTT
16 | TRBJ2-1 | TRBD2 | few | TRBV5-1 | CASSSGIAGSYNEQFF | TGCGCCAGCAGCTCCGGTATAGCGGGTTCCTACAATGAGCAGTTCTTC
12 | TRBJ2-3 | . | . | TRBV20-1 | CSARVAGKAQYF | TGCAGTGCTAGAGTTGCGGGAAAGGCGCAGTATTTT
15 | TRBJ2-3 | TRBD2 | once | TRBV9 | CASSVIASGTDTQYF | TGTGCCAGCAGCGTAATAGCTAGCGGGACAGATACGCAGTATTTT
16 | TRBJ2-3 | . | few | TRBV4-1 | CASSQVVSGLGDTQYF | TGCGCCAGCAGCCAAGTAGTTTCTGGGTTGGGAGATACGCAGTATTTT
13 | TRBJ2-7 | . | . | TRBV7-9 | CASGRGYPYEQYF | TGTGCCAGCGGGCGTGGCTACCCCTACGAGCAGTACTTC
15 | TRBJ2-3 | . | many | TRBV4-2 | CASSQETRVTDTQYF | TGTGCCAGCAGCCAAGAAACTAGGGTCACAGATACGCAGTATTTT